This entry is about one T cell receptor beta chain. By share, this clone ranks as medium-sized (0.01 to 0.1%). The specificity of this receptor is unknown. The input lacks base qualities; no much larger clone sits a single base away. The source of the sample is a study of cytomegalovirus exposure and HLA in healthy donors (dated by TCRdb to 2017 to 2019). A note on the overall study: An earlier analysis of approximately 640 of the donors reported 250 to 350 Gb of sequence data and some 100 million unique TCR beta sequences from 150 million to 200 million T cells. About 310 gigabases of sequencing data and tens of millions of unique TCR sequences were included in an early release covering roughly 600 HLA-typed donors. Of the roughly 400 genotyped donors, 81% fell in the genetic ancestry cluster associated with self-reported Caucasian donors. The study aimed to test whether signatures of past pathogen exposure could be identified by cataloging public T cell receptors. The study profiled the T cell repertoires of 550 to 700 subjects by immunosequencing and related them to cytomegalovirus serostatus. A separate validation cohort of 100 to 150 different subjects was used in addition to the roughly 670-subject first cohort. To predict cytomegalovirus infection status, the study combined high-throughput TCR immunosequencing, statistical association of individual TCRs with disease status, and machine learning. A later analysis re-examined previously published TCR beta repertoires from just over 650 donors and added high-resolution HLA genotyping to investigate patterns of TCR occurrence. Rather than drawing on any new phenotypic data, the later analysis identified candidate immune exposures from TCR beta sequences and the way those sequences occurred across donors. An earlier analysis of some 500 of the donors applied high-throughput TCR beta sequencing to assess whether each TCR beta V gene segment acted as functional or pseudogenic. Alongside the repertoire data, information on donor age, sex, ethnicity and CMV serostatus was compiled. A later genetic analysis took genome-wide SNP genotypes for about 55% of the roughly 670 donors and used that subset as a discovery cohort. All discovery cohort repertoires had been generated on a single sequencing platform. Class I and class II HLA loci were covered by the typing at four-digit resolution. Typing coverage differed by locus: A, B, C, DRB1 and DQB1 were typed in about 629-640 donors, DQA1 in about 550, DPA1 in over 600, and DPB1 in approximately 450. Four or five DR-DQ haplotypes were handled as single units for association and clustering, since linkage in the cohort was strong. Among roughly 400 genotyped donors of the cohort, an average of approximately 240,000 unique TCR beta nucleotide sequences was sequenced per donor, of which about 18% were non-productive.

The library was generated by the immunoSEQ multiplex PCR assay. A mixture of 60 forward primers for TCR Vbeta segments and 13 reverse primers for TCR Jbeta segments was used in the multiplex PCR. Amplification of the CDR3 region of rearranged TCR beta genes was performed with a multiplex PCR assay on genomic DNA. Amplified TCR beta libraries were sequenced as 87-base-pair reads on the Illumina HiSeq System. In the paper's pipeline: A later analysis counted about 82 million unique TCR beta chains across the roughly 700 repertoires, and around 12 million of these chains were shared by at least two donors. Raw reads were error-corrected and collapsed into unique sequences with a nearest-neighbor algorithm that merged closely related sequences to remove PCR and sequencing errors. CDR3 sequences were aligned to IMGT reference sequences to assign V, D and J gene segments. For a sequence to be retained, at least a six-nucleotide match to both a V gene segment and a J gene segment was required. A rearrangement counted as productive if the CDR3 had no stop codons and remained in frame with V and J, and every other rearrangement counted as non-productive. CDR3 was defined according to IMGT convention as the region running from the second conserved V-encoded cysteine to the conserved J-encoded phenylalanine. Sequences without an unambiguous match to a single V gene segment were excluded from the earlier analysis of about 640 of the donors. An earlier analysis of several hundred of the donors called V segments functional above 56.7% productive rearrangements and segregating when the between-donor standard deviation exceeded 5%. A statistical classification framework was developed to diagnose cytomegalovirus status using the catalog of TCR beta chain sequences. In a later analysis, V and J genes were assigned by comparing TCR nucleotide sequences against IMGT/GENE-DB human TR gene sequences. A later analysis assigned CDR3 sequences and most-parsimonious VDJ recombination scenarios with the TCRdist pipeline. In a later analysis, each TCR beta chain was defined by its CDR3 amino acid sequence together with its V-gene family, and reads without a unique V-gene family were excluded. To address suspected cross-contamination and a sequencing artifact, a later analysis removed 550 to 750 highly shared, low-generation-probability nucleotide sequences. In a later analysis, a clonal expansion index for each public chain was calculated from normalized within-repertoire ranks of inferred template counts. In a later analysis, generation probabilities were computed using a VDJ recombination model fitted to out-of-frame rearrangements, and the results were checked against IGoR. In a later analysis, TCR-TCR, TCR-HLA and TCR-CMV co-occurrence was scored with hypergeometric tests, and a repertoire-size bias correction was applied to TCR pairs. False discovery rates were estimated in a later analysis by permuting HLA or CMV assignments 20 times. A later analysis grouped co-occurring TCRs with DBSCAN, adding TCRdist sequence similarity when clustering within HLA-allele-positive subsets. Repertoires with fewer than 30,000 or more than 120,000 public chains, plus five repertoires with anomalous nucleotide sharing, were excluded from co-occurrence clustering. TCRdb stores this immuneACCESS table with in-frame sequences only. Part of the clones is absent; in the studies checked, under half of the shortfall reflects unresolved V genes, and no reason is known for the rest. D and trimming were read from the DNA, whereas the V and J calls and clone size are those reported in that table. Present in this sample are 90,000 to 130,000 clones, roughly 78% of which were seen just once. The ten top clones hold under 1.5% of the sample.

The cohort was made up of several hundred healthy bone marrow donors. All cohort members were sampled while nominally healthy, although unrecorded immune exposures were likely present. The donor was CMV seronegative and belonged to the group of 352 seronegative cohort members. A peripheral blood sample was collected from each donor, and TCR beta sequencing was performed on peripheral blood mononuclear cells. The Qiagen DNeasy Blood Extraction Kit was used to extract genomic DNA from the blood cell samples. Broader findings and caveats from the paper: Fewer than 20 rarely observed V segments, including chromosome 9 orphons, were excluded from the earlier analysis of approximately 500 of the donors because counts were too low. When HLA alleles, especially DR and DQ, strongly co-occurred, attributing TCR associations to individual alleles was difficult. Correlated functional status among segregating V segments might be attributable to linkage disequilibrium, but an unknown experimental factor could not be ruled out. In vitro tests confirmed that a few of the cytomegalovirus-associated TCR beta chains recognize cytomegalovirus antigens. A later genetic analysis reported fewer N-insertions in productive TCRs among donors in an Asian-associated ancestry cluster than the roughly 720-donor mean. In a later genetic analysis, a missense DCLRE1C variant was associated with V-gene and J-gene trimming of TCR beta chains, and the association was replicated in an independent cohort. For the cohort, immune exposure information was limited to CMV serostatus. Sequencing depth was assumed to be roughly uniform across donors in the presence/absence analyses, though that assumption may not hold. A total of some 180 TCR beta chains were listed by the study as associated with cytomegalovirus. A later analysis associated 16,951 TCR beta sequences with specific HLA alleles at a false discovery rate of 0.05. According to a later analysis, parvovirus B19, influenza, CMV and Epstein-Barr virus appeared linked to several top co-occurrence clusters. This cohort had only TCR beta chains sequenced, and the lack of alpha or paired-chain data limited which features could be detected. Because HLA typing was missing for some donors at each locus, association tests included only the typed subset. According to a later analysis, TCR association rates differed among HLA loci, with DRB1 alleles showing the most associated TCRs and HLA-C alleles showing the fewest. In a later analysis, HLA-associated TCR beta chains showed more clonal expansion and lower generation probabilities than non-associated chains that were equally common. Most CMV-associated TCR beta chains appeared to be HLA-restricted in a later analysis, and the HLA associations seemed to be driven largely by CMV exposure. The classifier was reported to diagnose cytomegalovirus status with high specificity and sensitivity in both the original cohort and the validation cohort. A further reported finding was that TCR beta sequences accurately predicted the HLA-A and HLA-B alleles for most subjects in the first cohort. A cluster of highly shared sequence variants was judged likely to represent a technical artifact of the sequencing pipeline. Most TCR sequences were observed very rarely across donors, whereas some public TCRs were present in many individuals. In an earlier analysis of around 600 of the donors, most TCR beta V segments appeared in productive rearrangements about 90% or about 30% of the time, broadly matching IMGT annotations. According to the authors, the approach could potentially be generalized to other disease states and immunological phenotypes.

The sample taken for sequencing was PBMCs. The sequence was obtained from a woman aged 25-40 years in good health and CMV-seronegative.

The bases read TGTGCCATCAGTGAGCCCCCCGGGACAGGCTACGAAGCTTTCTTT. Its coded protein is CAISEPPGTGYEAFF. The chain is assembled from TRBV10-3 and TRBJ1-1; the junction holds 8 bases that match TRBD1. The cysteine opens and the phenylalanine closes a CDR3 of 15 amino acids. This entry keeps only the CDR3 DNA: 45 bases, framed from base 1. CDR1 ENHRY and CDR2 SYGVKD are derived from the germline V gene. V and J are trimmed by 2 bases and 8 bases, and the gene matches miss 10 bases of the junction.